This T cell receptor (beta chain) originates from a study of T cells after yellow fever vaccination. Study overall: When fractions had low cell numbers, they were prepared with SMART-Seq v4 Ultra Low Input. General observations from the study: Overall, a small share of clonotypes was seen in both CD4 and CD8 compartments. Contaminating bulk clonotypes could be abundant in FACS-sorted repertoires.

The CDR3 is 14 amino acids. Unmatched junction bases numbered 6, after V lost 4 bases and J lost 4 bases. The germline CDR1 and CDR2 sequences are SGHDT and YYEEEE. MiXCR, run by TCRdb on the 5' RACE reads, gives a single entry per CDR3 protein. The sample has about 580,000 distinct CDR3 sequences; around a sixth are singletons. This clonotype was counted only a few times. Its antigen is not identified. The receptor comes from a man younger than 35 who received the YFV17D yellow fever vaccine. The sample consisted of PBMCs, taken 5 days after the first yellow fever vaccination. This chain joins TRBV5-6 and TRBJ1-2, with 8 bases that match TRBD1. DNA of the CDR3: TGTGCCAGCAGCCACACGGACAGGGCCTATGGCTACACCTTC. Translation gives CASSHTDRAYGYTF.